These 10 T cell receptor beta chains share one sample of origin, sequenced in a study of identical twins. TCRdb analysed the 5' RACE reads with MiXCR anew, one entry per CDR3 protein. The table includes around 340,000 distinct CDR3 sequences, approximately 9.1% detected once. Sequencing was performed on naive T cells sorted from blood. These receptors were taken from a woman in her forties or fifties in good health.

This clonotype turned up a few times. The CDR3 coding sequence is TGTGCCAGCAGAGGAGTTGAAAATCAGCCCCAGCATTTT. This codes for CASRGVENQPQHF. V and J are TRBV6-5 and TRBJ1-5; D unclear. There are 13 residues in the CDR3. Looked up from germline, CDR1 is MNHEY and CDR2 is SVGAGI. Trimming left V 6 bases short and J 4 bases short, with 10 bases between.

The V and J genes are TRBV7-2 and TRBJ2-3, with a tentative D call TRBD2 (6 bases). Germline CDR1 and CDR2: SGHTA and FQGNSA. This CDR3 spans 18 amino acids. The V end lost 0 bases, the J end lost 0 bases, and 16 bases lay between the germline ends. Written as DNA, the CDR3 is TGTGCCAGCAGCTTAGCGAGGGTAATAGCGGTTAGCACAGATACGCAGTATTTT. As protein: CASSLARVIAVSTDTQYF.

This clonotype came up many times. This rearrangement joins TRBV3-1 to TRBJ2-7; TRBD1 matches at 8 bases. V lost 4 bases to trimming and J lost 7 bases; unmatched junction nucleotides: 9. This CDR3 comprises 14 residues. The germline CDR1 and CDR2 sequences are LGHDT and YNNKEL (reference sequence). Written as DNA, the CDR3 is TGTGCCAGCAGCCCGGGACAGGACTTAGGGGAGCAGTACTTC. It specifies CASSPGQDLGEQYF.

This clonotype has a count of ten or more. The chain employs TRBV21-1 and TRBJ2-7. TRBV21-1 is a recognized pseudogene. This CDR3 is built from 12 residues. The DNA of the CDR3 is TGTGCCAGCAGCAAGCTACCGCGCGAGCAGTACGTC. Translation: CASSKLPREQYV.

The chain links TRBV6-5 to TRBJ1-1; no clear D gene. Deletions cut 2 bases from V and 0 bases from J, with 7 bases between. Germline CDR1 and CDR2: MNHEY and SVGAGI. The CDR3 length is 14 residues. The CDR3 sequence: CASSYADMNTEAFF. CDR3 nucleotide sequence: TGTGCCAGCAGTTACGCGGATATGAACACTGAAGCTTTCTTT.

V is TRBV11-3 and J is TRBJ2-6; D remains unclear. Between the trimmed V and J ends, which lost 2 bases and 0 bases, there was a span of 8 bases. In germline, CDR1 is SGHNT, CDR2 YENEEA. The CDR3 spans 16 residues. Here the CDR3 DNA reads TGTGCCAGCAGCTTACAGCCCCCCTCTGGGGCCAACGTCCTGACTTTC. Residues: CASSLQPPSGANVLTF.

This clonotype has a handful of counts. The J gene is TRBJ2-7, the V gene TRBV4-1, with D perhaps TRBD1 or TRBD2 (5 bases each). The CDR3 length is 13 residues. Germline V gives CDR1 MGHRA, CDR2 YSYEKL. The V gene lost 4 bases and the J gene lost 6 bases, with 13 bases spanning the gap. The CDR3 DNA follows: TGCGCCAGCAGCCCCCGGTTGGGGGTCGAGCAGTACGTC. Encoded protein: CASSPRLGVEQYV.

The chain employs TRBV5-1 and TRBJ1-1; perhaps TRBD1 as D (5 bases). Trimming cost V 0 bases and J 0 bases, with 12 bases left between them. The CDR3 sequence is 16 residues long. CDR1 is SGHRS, CDR2 YFSETQ, per germline. CDR3 protein: CASSLVGGDLNTEAFF. CDR3 nucleotides: TGCGCCAGCAGCTTGGTCGGGGGGGACTTGAACACTGAAGCTTTCTTT. The whole variable domain, filled in from reference TRBV5-1 and TRBJ1-1, reads KAGVTQTPRYLIKTRGQQVTLSCSPISGHRSVSWYQQTPGQGLQFLFEYFSETQRNKGNFPGRFSGRQFSNSRSEMNVSTLELGDSALYLCASSLVGGDLNTEAFFGQGTRLTVV.

This clonotype was found many times. The chain has TRBV12-3 or TRBV12-4 and TRBJ2-5; D is possibly TRBD2 (5 bases). CDR3 size: 13 residues. V shed 3 bases and J shed 5 bases, with 10 bases lying between them. For the CDR3, the DNA is TGTGCCAGCAGTTTGAACGGCGGGGAGACCCAGTACTTC. Protein product: CASSLNGGETQYF.

This clonotype was seen a handful of times. The chain carries TRBV6-5 and TRBJ1-6; D remains unclear. Germline CDR1 is MNHEY and CDR2 is SVGAGI. CDR3 size: 12 residues. With 2 bases removed from V and 7 bases from J, the gap between germline ends came to 3 bases. The chain's CDR3 is CASSYVNSPLHF. The CDR3, as DNA: TGTGCCAGCAGTTACGTGAATTCACCCCTCCACTTT.